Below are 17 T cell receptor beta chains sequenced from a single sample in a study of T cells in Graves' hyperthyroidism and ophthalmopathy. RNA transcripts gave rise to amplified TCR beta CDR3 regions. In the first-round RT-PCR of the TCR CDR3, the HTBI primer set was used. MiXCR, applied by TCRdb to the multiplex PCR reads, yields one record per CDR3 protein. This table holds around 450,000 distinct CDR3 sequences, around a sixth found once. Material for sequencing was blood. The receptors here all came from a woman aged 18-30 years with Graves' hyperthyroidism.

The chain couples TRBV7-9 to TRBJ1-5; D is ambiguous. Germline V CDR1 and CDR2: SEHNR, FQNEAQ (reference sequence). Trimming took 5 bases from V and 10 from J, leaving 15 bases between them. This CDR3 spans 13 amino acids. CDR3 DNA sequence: TGTGCCAGCAGCCGCGCCTTGGCCGAACCCCAGCATTTT. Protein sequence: CASSRALAEPQHF.

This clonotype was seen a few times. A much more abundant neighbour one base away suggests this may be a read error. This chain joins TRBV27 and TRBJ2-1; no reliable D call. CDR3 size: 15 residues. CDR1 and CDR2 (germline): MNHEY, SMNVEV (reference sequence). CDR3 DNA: TGTGCCAGCAGTTTGACAAGAAGCTCCTACAATGGGCAGTTCTTC. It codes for CASSLTRSSYNGQFF.

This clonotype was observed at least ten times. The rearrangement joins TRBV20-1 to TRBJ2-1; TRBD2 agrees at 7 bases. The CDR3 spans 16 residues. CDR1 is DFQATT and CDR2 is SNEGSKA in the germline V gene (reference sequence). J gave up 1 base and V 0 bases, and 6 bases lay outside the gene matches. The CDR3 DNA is TGCAGTGCTAGAGATCGGTTTAGCGGGTCCTACAATGAGCAGTTCTTC. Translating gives CSARDRFSGSYNEQFF.

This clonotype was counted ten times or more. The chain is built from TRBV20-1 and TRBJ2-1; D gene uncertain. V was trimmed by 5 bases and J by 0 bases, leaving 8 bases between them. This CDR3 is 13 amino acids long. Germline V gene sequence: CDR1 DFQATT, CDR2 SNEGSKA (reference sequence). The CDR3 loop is CSAWRPSYNEQFF. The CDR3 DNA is TGCAGTGCTTGGAGACCCTCCTACAATGAGCAGTTCTTC.

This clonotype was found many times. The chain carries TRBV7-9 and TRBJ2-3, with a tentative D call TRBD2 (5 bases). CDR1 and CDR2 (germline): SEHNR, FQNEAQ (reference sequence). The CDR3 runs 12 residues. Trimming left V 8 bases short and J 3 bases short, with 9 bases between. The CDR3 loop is CASGGKTDTQYF. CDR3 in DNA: TGTGCCAGCGGAGGAAAGACAGATACGCAGTATTTT.

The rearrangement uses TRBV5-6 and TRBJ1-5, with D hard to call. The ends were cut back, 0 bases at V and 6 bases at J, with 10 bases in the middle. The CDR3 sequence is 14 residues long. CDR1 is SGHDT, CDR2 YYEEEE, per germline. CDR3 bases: TGTGCCAGCAGCTTGGGACGCGGCGGTCAGCCCCAGCATTTT. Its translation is CASSLGRGGQPQHF.

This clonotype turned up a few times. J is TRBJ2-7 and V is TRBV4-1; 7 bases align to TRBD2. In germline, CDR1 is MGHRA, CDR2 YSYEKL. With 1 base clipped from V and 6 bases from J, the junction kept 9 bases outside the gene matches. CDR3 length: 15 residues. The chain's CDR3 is CASSQVRGDLAEQYF. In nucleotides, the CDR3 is TGCGCCAGCAGCCAAGTCCGGGGGGACCTTGCCGAGCAGTACTTC.

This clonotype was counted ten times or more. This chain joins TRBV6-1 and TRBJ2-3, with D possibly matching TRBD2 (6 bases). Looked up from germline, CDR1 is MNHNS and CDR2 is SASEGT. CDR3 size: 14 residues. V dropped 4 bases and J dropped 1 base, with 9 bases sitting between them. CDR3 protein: CASSVREGTDTQYF. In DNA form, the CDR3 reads TGTGCCAGCAGTGTCAGGGAGGGCACAGATACGCAGTATTTT.

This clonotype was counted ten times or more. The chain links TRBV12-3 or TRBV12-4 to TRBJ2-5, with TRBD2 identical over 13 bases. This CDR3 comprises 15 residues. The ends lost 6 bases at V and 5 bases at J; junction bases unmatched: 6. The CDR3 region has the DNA TGTGCCAGCAGCGAGGGACTAGCGGGATTTGAGACCCAGTACTTC. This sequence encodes CASSEGLAGFETQYF.

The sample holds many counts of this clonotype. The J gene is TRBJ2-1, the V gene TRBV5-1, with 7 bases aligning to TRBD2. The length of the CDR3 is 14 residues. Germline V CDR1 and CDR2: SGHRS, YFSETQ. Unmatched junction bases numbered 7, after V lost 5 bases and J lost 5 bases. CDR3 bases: TGCGCCAGCAGGTCGTCGGGGGGAAACAATGAGCAGTTCTTC. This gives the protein CASRSSGGNNEQFF.

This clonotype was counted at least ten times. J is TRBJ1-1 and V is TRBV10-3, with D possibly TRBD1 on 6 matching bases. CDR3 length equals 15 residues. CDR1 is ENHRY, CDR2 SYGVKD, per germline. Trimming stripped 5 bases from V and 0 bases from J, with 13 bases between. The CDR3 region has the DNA TGTGCCATCAGTAAGGGGACAAACATGAACACTGAAGCTTTCTTT. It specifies CAISKGTNMNTEAFF.

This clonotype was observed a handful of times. Here the CDR3 DNA reads TGTGCCAGCAGCTTAATCGGGGCCACCGGGGAGCTGTTTTTT. It codes for CASSLIGATGELFF. The chain couples TRBV7-3 to TRBJ2-2; D tentatively fits TRBD1 or TRBD2 (5 bases each). The germline V gene has CDR1 SGHTA and CDR2 FQGTGA. Trimming removed 1 base from V and 4 bases from J, with 7 bases in between. The CDR3 loop spans 14 amino acids.

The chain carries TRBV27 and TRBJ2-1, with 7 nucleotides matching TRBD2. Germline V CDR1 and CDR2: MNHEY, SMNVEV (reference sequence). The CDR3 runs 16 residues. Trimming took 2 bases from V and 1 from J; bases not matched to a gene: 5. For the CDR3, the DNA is TGTGCCAGCAGTTTAACGGGAGGAGGGTCCTACAATGAGCAGTTCTTC. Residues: CASSLTGGGSYNEQFF.

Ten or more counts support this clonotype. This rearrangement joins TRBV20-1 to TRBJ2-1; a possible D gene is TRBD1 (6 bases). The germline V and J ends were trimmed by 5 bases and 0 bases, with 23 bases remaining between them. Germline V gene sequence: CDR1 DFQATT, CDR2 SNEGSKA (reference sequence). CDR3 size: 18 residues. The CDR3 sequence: CSAPRLLWGPFSYNEQFF. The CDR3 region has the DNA TGCAGTGCTCCTCGACTTCTTTGGGGGCCCTTCTCCTACAATGAGCAGTTCTTC.

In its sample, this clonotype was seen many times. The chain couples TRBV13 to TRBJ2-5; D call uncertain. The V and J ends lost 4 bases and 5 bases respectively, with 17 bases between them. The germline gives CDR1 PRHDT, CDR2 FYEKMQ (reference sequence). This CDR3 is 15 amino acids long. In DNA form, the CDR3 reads TGTGCCAGCAGCTCCCTGGGTCGAGTAAGGGAGACCCAGTACTTC. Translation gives CASSSLGRVRETQYF.

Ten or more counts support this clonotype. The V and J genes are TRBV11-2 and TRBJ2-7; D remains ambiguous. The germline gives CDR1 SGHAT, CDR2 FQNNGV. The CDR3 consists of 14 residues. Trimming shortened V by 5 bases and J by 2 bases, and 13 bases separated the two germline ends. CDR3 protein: CASSPPRVTYEQYF. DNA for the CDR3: TGTGCCAGCAGCCCCCCCCGGGTCACCTACGAGCAGTACTTC.

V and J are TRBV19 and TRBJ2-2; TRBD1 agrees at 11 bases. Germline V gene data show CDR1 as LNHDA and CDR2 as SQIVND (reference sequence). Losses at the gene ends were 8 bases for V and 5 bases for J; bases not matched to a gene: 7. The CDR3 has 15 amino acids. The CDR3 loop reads CASGRTGGWTGELFF. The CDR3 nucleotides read TGTGCCAGTGGCCGGACAGGGGGCTGGACCGGGGAGCTGTTTTTT.